Sequencing of this TCR beta chain was carried out in a study of T-cell memory formation after mild COVID-19. The trim removed 8 bases at V and 9 bases at J, leaving 13 bases unmatched. Per the germline V gene, CDR1 is MDHEN and CDR2 is SYDVKM. This CDR3 has 15 residues. With constant-segment primers, 5'RACE yielded cDNA libraries of TCR alpha and TCR beta that carried sample barcodes and UMIs. TCRdb redid the calling of the 5' RACE reads with MiXCR, one entry per CDR3 protein. The table lists hundreds of thousands of distinct CDR3 sequences, roughly 18% of them singletons, with 12% in the top ten. Findings and limits, study-wide: The main location of contracting CD4+ clones was CM and EM, and that of contracting CD8+ clones was EMRA. Later expanders leaned CD4+, whereas day 15 to 85 contracting clones were balanced CD4/CD8.

As for this clonotype: Its cognate antigen is unknown.

The chain is built from TRBV28 and TRBJ2-1; TRBD2 agrees at 10 bases. Sequenced sample: PBMCs or a T cell subset sorted from them (not recorded which). This sequence was found in an adult woman who had mild COVID-19 (a few samples of this study predate the infection). Cell type and time point are not known. CDR3 region: CASPRQAGGPGEQFF. The CDR3, as DNA: TGTGCCAGCCCGCGGCAAGCGGGAGGGCCGGGTGAGCAGTTCTTC.